The 20 T cell receptor beta chains in this list originate from one sample, sequenced in a study of T cells after yellow fever vaccination. TCRdb re-called the 5' RACE reads with MiXCR, one entry per CDR3 protein. The data contain some 600,000 distinct CDR3 sequences, 9% to 15% of them seen just once; the ten biggest clones take up about 16%. Sequencing was performed on PBMCs, taken on the day of the yellow fever booster vaccination. The receptors here all came from a man aged 25-45 years who received the YFV17D yellow fever vaccine.

CDR3: CASSTPISPNEAFF. Here the CDR3 DNA reads TGTGCCAGTAGTACCCCTATTAGCCCGAATGAAGCTTTCTTT. This chain connects TRBV19 to TRBJ1-1; D call uncertain. CDR3 size: 14 residues. The germline gives CDR1 LNHDA, CDR2 SQIVND (reference sequence). V lost 4 bases, J lost 7 bases, and 16 bases lay in between. The full variable domain, in which reference TRBV19 and TRBJ1-1 provide the parts outside the CDR3, is DGGITQSPKYLFRKEGQNVTLSCEQNLNHDAMYWYRQDPGQGLRLIYYSQIVNDFQKGDIAEGYSVSREKKESFPLTVTSAQKNPTAFYLCASSTPISPNEAFFGQGTRLTVV.

This clonotype was picked up a small number of times. The rearrangement joins TRBV2 to TRBJ2-2; perhaps TRBD2 as D (5 bases). V was cut by 1 base and J by 4 bases, with 7 bases left in between. CDR3 length equals 14 residues. Germline values: CDR1 SNHLY, CDR2 FYNNEI. The CDR3 DNA follows: TGTGCCAGCAGTGAAGGTAGCGCCACCGGGGAGCTGTTTTTT. It encodes CASSEGSATGELFF.

This clonotype has a handful of counts. V and J are TRBV5-1 and TRBJ2-2; D may be TRBD1 (6 bases). Between the trimmed V and J ends, which lost 0 bases and 0 bases, there was a span of 9 bases. The CDR3 loop spans 16 amino acids. CDR1 is SGHRS and CDR2 is YFSETQ in the germline V gene. CDR3 in DNA: TGCGCCAGCAGCTTGGCCAGGACAGCGAACACCGGGGAGCTGTTTTTT. It specifies CASSLARTANTGELFF.

This chain uses TRBV14 with TRBJ2-2; 11 nucleotides align to TRBD2. The CDR3 has 17 amino acids. Looked up from germline, CDR1 is SGHDN and CDR2 is FVKESK. V lost 0 bases to trimming and J lost 6 bases; unmatched junction nucleotides: 6. The CDR3 loop is CASSQEITSGSSGELFF. DNA for the CDR3: TGTGCCAGCAGCCAAGAAATAACTAGCGGGAGTTCCGGGGAGCTGTTTTTT.

This clonotype has only a few counts. The chain carries TRBV20-1 and TRBJ2-1; D may be TRBD2 (5 bases). This CDR3 region has 13 residues. The V gene's germline CDR1 is DFQATT and CDR2 SNEGSKA (reference sequence). Trimming shortened V by 5 bases and J by 3 bases, and 11 bases separated the two germline ends. Here the CDR3 DNA reads TGCAGTGCTGGTATCCGGGACTACAATGAGCAGTTCTTC. Its translation is CSAGIRDYNEQFF.

Ten or more counts support this clonotype. The chain uses TRBV7-2 and TRBJ2-5; D is uncertain. This CDR3 is built from 12 residues. CDR1 is SGHTA and CDR2 is FQGNSA in the germline V gene. The V end was cut by 5 bases, the J end by 4 bases, with 8 bases between. This CDR3 is CASSRAGETQYF. The CDR3 nucleotides are TGTGCCAGCAGCCGGGCTGGAGAGACCCAGTACTTC.

This clonotype was counted a few times. The genes are TRBV9 and TRBJ2-1, with D perhaps being TRBD1 or TRBD2 (5 bases each). Germline V gives CDR1 SGDLS, CDR2 YYNGEE. CDR3 length equals 15 residues. The V gene lost 3 bases and the J gene lost 8 bases, with 18 bases spanning the gap. CDR3 sequence (DNA): TGTGCCAGCAGCGAAGGACCGGGGCCAACGGATGAGCAGTTCTTC. Its translation: CASSEGPGPTDEQFF.

This clonotype has only one observation. The V and J genes are TRBV20-1 and TRBJ2-1; TRBD1 might be the D (5 bases). CDR3 length equals 13 residues. Per the germline V gene, CDR1 is DFQATT and CDR2 is SNEGSKA (reference sequence). V was pared by 0 bases and J by 5 bases, with 8 bases between. This CDR3 reads CSARETADNEQFF. The CDR3, as DNA: TGCAGTGCTAGAGAGACAGCAGACAATGAGCAGTTCTTC.

This clonotype was detected only a few times. V usage is TRBV5-4 and J usage is TRBJ2-7, with TRBD2 matching over 8 bases. V shed 4 bases and J 0 bases; nucleotides not matched to a gene: 9. The CDR3 is 16 residues long. The germline CDR1 and CDR2 sequences are SGHNT and YYREEE (reference sequence). The CDR3 region has the DNA TGTGCCAGCAGCCTAGCGGGTTCGCGGAGCTCCTACGAGCAGTACTTC. Translated, it gives CASSLAGSRSSYEQYF.

This clonotype has just a few counts. The chain employs TRBV7-8 and TRBJ2-5; 8 bases align to TRBD1. The CDR3 has 16 amino acids. Germline trimming cut 3 bases from V and 6 bases from J; bases unmatched to any gene: 12. Germline CDR1 SGHVS, CDR2 FQNEAQ. CDR3 in DNA: TGTGCCAGCAGCTTGTCCAAACCAGGGGGCACGCAGACCCAGTACTTC. Protein product: CASSLSKPGGTQTQYF. Filled out from reference TRBV7-8 and TRBJ2-5, the complete variable domain reads GAGVSQSPRYKVAKRGQDVALRCDPISGHVSLFWYQQALGQGPEFLTYFQNEAQLDKSGLPSDRFFAERPEGSVSTLKIQRTQQEDSAVYLCASSLSKPGGTQTQYFGPGTRLLVL.

CDR3 DNA sequence: TGCGCCAGCAGCCAAATTACCGGGCCCAGGGAGACCCAGTACTTC. Encoded protein: CASSQITGPRETQYF. The chain employs TRBV4-3 and TRBJ2-5; no clear D. The CDR3 is 15 amino acids. Germline CDR1 reads LGHNA; CDR2 reads YSLEER. V was shortened by 2 bases and J by 5 bases, with 15 bases between the two germline ends.

In its sample, this clonotype was seen a few times. V is TRBV2 and J is TRBJ1-1, with D unclear. The V gene lost 6 bases and the J gene lost 3 bases, with 17 bases spanning the gap. Germline V CDR1 and CDR2: SNHLY, FYNNEI. There are 15 residues in the CDR3. The CDR3 DNA sequence: TGTGCCAGCAGAGACCCCTACGATGGGCACACTGAAGCTTTCTTT. It yields the protein CASRDPYDGHTEAFF.

This clonotype was seen only a few times. The rearrangement uses TRBV6-2 or TRBV6-3 and TRBJ2-7; 7 positions match TRBD2. The CDR3 contains 15 residues. The germline V gene encodes CDR1 MNHEY and CDR2 SVGEGT. V shed 6 bases, J shed 3 bases, and the junction held 11 bases outside the gene matches. The DNA for the CDR3 is TGTGCCAGCAGCTCTCCCCCGACGGGAGGCTACGAGCAGTACTTC. The encoded protein is CASSSPPTGGYEQYF.

In this sample, this clonotype turned up many times. J is TRBJ2-7 and V is TRBV6-1; D is uncertain. The CDR3 has 14 residues. Germline-derived CDR1 and CDR2 are MNHNS and SASEGT. Trimming cost V 6 bases and J 3 bases, with 15 bases left between them. The CDR3 loop is CASSWQVGFYEQYF. The CDR3 DNA follows: TGTGCCAGCAGCTGGCAGGTGGGTTTCTACGAGCAGTACTTC.

The chain joins TRBV30 to TRBJ2-2, with D unclear. V lost 2 bases to trimming and J lost 8 bases, with 9 bases between them. CDR1 is GTSNPN and CDR2 is SVGIG in the germline V gene (reference sequence). CDR3 length: 12 residues. The CDR3 DNA follows: TGTGCCTGGAGTCTTCCAGGAGGGGAGCTGTTTTTT. It codes for CAWSLPGGELFF.

This clonotype was observed a handful of times. The V and J genes are TRBV20-1 and TRBJ2-5, with 11 bases fitting TRBD2. The junction had 8 bases not matched to a gene; V was cut back by 5 bases and J by 0 bases. Germline V gene sequence: CDR1 DFQATT, CDR2 SNEGSKA (reference sequence). The CDR3 has 16 residues. Written as DNA, the CDR3 is TGCAGTGCTCCTCCTTCACTAGCGGGAGACCAAGAGACCCAGTACTTC. It is translated as CSAPPSLAGDQETQYF.

The table lists this clonotype with a few counts. V and J are TRBV27 and TRBJ1-2; D call uncertain. V was pared by 8 bases and J by 1 base, with 14 bases between. CDR1 and CDR2 from the germline V gene are MNHEY and SMNVEV (reference sequence). The CDR3 extends over 14 amino acids. The CDR3, as DNA: TGTGCCAGCCGGTTAACGACGAATAACTATGGCTACACCTTC. It is translated as CASRLTTNNYGYTF.

CDR3 nucleotide sequence: TGTGCCAGCAGCTCTGGACTAGCGACGCCTGGGACCCAGTACTTC. The encoded protein is CASSSGLATPGTQYF. V gene TRBV7-2 combines with J gene TRBJ2-5, with TRBD2 matching over 9 bases. Germline lookup yields CDR1 SGHTA and CDR2 FQGNSA. The CDR3 is 15 residues long. V was pared by 4 bases and J by 7 bases, with 10 bases of the junction left unmatched.

The CDR3 protein is CASSSIIAGGSEQYF. The CDR3 nucleotides are TGTGCCAGCAGCTCCATTATAGCGGGAGGTTCCGAGCAGTACTTC. The V and J genes are TRBV7-2 and TRBJ2-7; 10 bases line up with TRBD2. This CDR3 is built from 15 residues. Germline V lookup: CDR1 SGHTA, CDR2 FQGNSA. V dropped 4 bases and J dropped 6; count of bases not matched to a gene: 9. Variable domain in full (rest from reference TRBV7-2 and TRBJ2-7): GAGVSQSPSNKVTEKGKDVELRCDPISGHTALYWYRQSLGQGLEFLIYFQGNSAPDKSGLPSDRFSAERTGGSVSTLTIQRTQQEDSAVYLCASSSIIAGGSEQYFGPGTRLTVT.

The V gene is TRBV20-1, the J gene TRBJ2-5; 9 bases fit TRBD2. The J segment lost 5 bases and the V segment lost 5 bases, leaving 9 bases of the junction unmatched. The germline CDR1 and CDR2 sequences are DFQATT and SNEGSKA (reference sequence). The CDR3 contains 14 residues. The DNA of the CDR3 is TGCAGTGCTCTCTCCGGGACTAGCTTTGAGACCCAGTACTTC. Amino acids: CSALSGTSFETQYF.